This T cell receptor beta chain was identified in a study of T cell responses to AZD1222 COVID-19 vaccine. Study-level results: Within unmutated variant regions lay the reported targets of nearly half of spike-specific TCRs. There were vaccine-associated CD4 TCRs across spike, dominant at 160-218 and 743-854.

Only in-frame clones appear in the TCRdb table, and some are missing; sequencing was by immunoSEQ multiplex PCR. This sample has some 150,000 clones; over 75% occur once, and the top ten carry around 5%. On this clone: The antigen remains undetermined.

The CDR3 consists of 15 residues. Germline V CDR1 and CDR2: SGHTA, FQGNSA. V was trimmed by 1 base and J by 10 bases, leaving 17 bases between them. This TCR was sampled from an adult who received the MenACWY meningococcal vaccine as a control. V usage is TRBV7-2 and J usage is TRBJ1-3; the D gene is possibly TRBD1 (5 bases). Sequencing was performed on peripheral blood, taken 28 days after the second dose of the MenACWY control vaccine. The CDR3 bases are TGTGCCAGCAGCTTAGATTCTGGATCCGGGGGTACCATATATTTT. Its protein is CASSLDSGSGGTIYF.